A single T cell receptor beta chain is shown here with its context. Its antigen is still unknown. The sample is drawn from a study of vaccination and CD4 T cells after COVID-19. Cultured CD4+ T-cell DNA underwent Oncomine TCR Beta short-read sequencing. Each CDR3 protein gets one entry after TCRdb re-called the PCR reads with MiXCR. This sample has approximately 4,600 distinct CDR3 sequences, with under 35% found just once. Unmatched junction bases numbered 4, after V lost 2 bases and J lost 3 bases. The CDR3 totals 14 residues. The germline V gene encodes CDR1 SEHNR and CDR2 FQNEAQ (reference sequence). Treatment defined: approximately 11-day PBMC culture with coronavirus spike peptide pools or control peptides (ViraFEST assay). The unexposed donor gave CD4+ T cells before the COVID-19 pandemic (2011-2018). Findings and caveats of the study: For convalescent patients, a median around 89% of reactive clones surfaced exclusively after vaccination.

Sequenced: CD4+ T cells from blood, cultured in vitro. The gene calls are TRBV7-9 and TRBJ2-7; 7 bases match TRBD1. The clonotype comes from a human donor in good health. In DNA, the CDR3 is TGTGCCAGCAGCTTATCCCGGGACAGCTACGAGCAGTACTTC. Its protein product is CASSLSRDSYEQYF.